A single sample gave rise to the 31 T cell receptor beta chains below, sequenced in a study of PD-1 blockade in classical Hodgkin lymphoma. Profiling relied on immunoSEQ multiplex PCR, and the TCRdb table lists in-frame clones only, not all of them. The sample has around 30,000 clones; about 88% are singletons. Described time point: cycle 4 day 1 (C4D1), after 5 to 7 weeks of nivolumab. Patients all relapsed after autologous stem cell transplantation, and there was variation in brentuximab vedotin exposure. It was by magnetic negative selection that CD4+ T cells were purified from thawed PBMCs. This sample comprised CD4+ T cells from blood, obtained before the fourth cycle of nivolumab. The source of these receptors is a human donor with classical Hodgkin lymphoma.

The rearrangement links TRBV25-1 to TRBJ2-5; 14 positions match TRBD2. The V segment lost 6 bases and the J segment 5 bases; nucleotides outside the gene matches: 5. Looked up from germline, CDR1 is MGHDK and CDR2 is SYGVNS. The CDR3 runs 15 residues. The CDR3, as DNA: TGTGCCAGCAGGGGACTAGCGGGAGACTGGGAGACCCAGTACTTC. It yields the protein CASRGLAGDWETQYF.

The rearrangement joins TRBV9 to TRBJ1-2, with D possibly matching TRBD1 (5 bases). The CDR3 has 12 residues. V was cut by 6 bases and J by 5 bases, with 11 bases left in between. The V gene's germline CDR1 is SGDLS and CDR2 YYNGEE. The CDR3 DNA reads as TGTGCCAGCACCGACAGCCTATATGGCTACACCTTC. Translation: CASTDSLYGYTF. The variable domain in full, with the rest retrieved from reference TRBV9 and TRBJ1-2, is DSGVTQTPKHLITATGQRVTLRCSPRSGDLSVYWYQQSLDQGLQFLIQYYNGEERAKGNILERFSAQQFPDLHSELNLSSLELGDSALYFCASTDSLYGYTFGSGTRLTVV.

The chain joins TRBV4-1 to TRBJ2-5; TRBD2 matches 9 bases. With the DNA end fitting TRBJ2-7 better, the J assignment may be wrong. The CDR3 has 16 amino acids. In germline, CDR1 is MGHRA, CDR2 YSYEKL. The CDR3 reads CASSQPGTSRSYEQYF. DNA of the CDR3: TGCGCCAGCAGCCAACCCGGGACTAGCCGATCCTACGAGCAGTACTTC.

V gene TRBV6-1 combines with J gene TRBJ1-2; D possibly corresponds to TRBD1 (5 bases). The V gene lost 5 bases and the J gene lost 4 bases, with 8 bases spanning the gap. This CDR3 is 12 amino acids long. Looked up from germline, CDR1 is MNHNS and CDR2 is SASEGT. CDR3 sequence reads: CASSPRVYGYTF. DNA for the CDR3: TGTGCCAGCAGTCCCAGGGTCTATGGCTACACCTTC.

The chain recombines TRBV7-6 with TRBJ2-7, with 8 bases identical to TRBD1. This CDR3 spans 14 amino acids. V lost 5 bases and J lost 3; bases outside the gene matches: 6. CDR1 and CDR2 (germline): SGHVS, FNYEAQ. The CDR3 is CASSPQGTGYEQYF. The CDR3 DNA reads as TGTGCCAGCAGCCCCCAGGGGACAGGCTACGAGCAGTACTTC.

V is TRBV4-1 and J is TRBJ2-7, with D possibly being TRBD1 or TRBD2 (6 bases each). Trimming cost V 0 bases and J 0 bases, with 12 bases left between them. From germline, CDR1 is MGHRA and CDR2 YSYEKL. CDR3 length: 16 residues. CDR3 sequence (DNA): TGCGCCAGCAGCCAAGATGGGGGGACACCCTCCTACGAGCAGTACTTC. This translates into CASSQDGGTPSYEQYF.

V gene TRBV28 combines with J gene TRBJ2-1; 10 nucleotides agree with TRBD2. The germline V gene has CDR1 MDHEN and CDR2 SYDVKM. The V and J ends lost 6 bases and 3 bases, in that order; junction bases with no gene match: 2. The CDR3 is 14 residues long. The CDR3 is CASRASGSYNEQFF. The CDR3 DNA follows: TGTGCCAGCAGGGCTAGCGGGAGCTACAATGAGCAGTTCTTC. Together with reference TRBV28 and TRBJ2-1, the CDR3 gives the full variable domain: DVKVTQSSRYLVKRTGEKVFLECVQDMDHENMFWYRQDPGLGLRLIYFSYDVKMKEKGDIPEGYSVSREKKERFSLILESASTNQTSMYLCASRASGSYNEQFFGPGTRLTVL.

The chain employs TRBV2 and TRBJ2-3, with D perhaps TRBD1 or TRBD2 (6 bases each). Germline V gene lookup returns CDR1 SNHLY and CDR2 FYNNEI. V was pared by 10 bases and J by 3 bases, with 11 bases between. The CDR3 extends over 12 amino acids. The CDR3 DNA follows: TGTGCCACTCGGGGGCGGACAGATACGCAGTATTTT. This sequence encodes CATRGRTDTQYF.

The rearrangement uses TRBV7-2 and TRBJ1-2; 9 nucleotides agree with TRBD1. This CDR3 has 14 amino acids. V shed 4 bases, J shed 3 bases, and the junction held 3 bases outside the gene matches. Germline loops: CDR1 SGHTA, CDR2 FQGNSA. The CDR3 region has the DNA TGTGCCAGCAGCTCCCGACAGGGGGACTATGGCTACACCTTC. It codes for CASSSRQGDYGYTF.

The gene calls are TRBV9 and TRBJ1-1, with D possibly TRBD1 on 5 matching bases. The CDR3 is 14 amino acids. V gave up 1 base and J gave up 0 bases, with 7 bases separating them. The germline CDR1 and CDR2 sequences are SGDLS and YYNGEE. The CDR3 loop reads CASSVQGMNTEAFF. The CDR3 bases are TGTGCCAGCAGCGTACAGGGCATGAACACTGAAGCTTTCTTT. Variable domain in full (rest from reference TRBV9 and TRBJ1-1): DSGVTQTPKHLITATGQRVTLRCSPRSGDLSVYWYQQSLDQGLQFLIQYYNGEERAKGNILERFSAQQFPDLHSELNLSSLELGDSALYFCASSVQGMNTEAFFGQGTRLTVV.

CDR3 protein: CASSTKRALQETQYF. The CDR3, as DNA: TGTGCCAGCAGCACAAAAAGGGCCCTCCAAGAGACCCAGTACTTC. The V gene is TRBV13, the J gene TRBJ2-5; D remains unclear. Trimming removed 5 bases from V and 1 base from J, with 14 bases in between. The CDR3 spans 15 residues. Germline lookup yields CDR1 PRHDT and CDR2 FYEKMQ (reference sequence).

The CDR3 DNA sequence: TGTGCCAGCAGTTATCTCCTCGGGGACTCCTACGAGCAGTACTTC. Translating it yields CASSYLLGDSYEQYF. The J gene is TRBJ2-7, the V gene TRBV6-5; TRBD2 might be the D (5 bases). Germline V lookup: CDR1 MNHEY, CDR2 SVGAGI. Trimming removed 3 bases at V and 0 bases at J, with 12 bases between. This CDR3 comprises 15 residues.

V gene TRBV5-4 combines with J gene TRBJ2-2; the match to TRBD1 covers 12 bases. The germline V gene has CDR1 SGHNT and CDR2 YYREEE (reference sequence). The CDR3 sequence is 17 residues long. V was pared by 1 base and J by 5 bases, with 6 bases of the junction left unmatched. CDR3 loop: CASSLSRDRGRTGELFF. In DNA, the CDR3 is TGTGCCAGCAGCTTGTCCCGGGACAGGGGGCGGACCGGGGAGCTGTTTTTT.

The chain recombines TRBV7-9 with TRBJ2-1; TRBD2 matches 13 bases. CDR1 is SEHNR and CDR2 is FQNEAQ in the germline V gene (reference sequence). V shed 3 bases and J 4 bases; nucleotides not matched to a gene: 3. The CDR3 length is 16 residues. This CDR3 is CASSLTLAGGYNEQFF. CDR3 DNA: TGTGCCAGCAGCTTGACACTAGCGGGAGGGTACAATGAGCAGTTCTTC.

About this clone: A read error may produce the germline difference seen at one junction end. The chain has TRBV29-1 and TRBJ2-1; no firm D call. The CDR3 is made up of 9 amino acids. Germline V lookup: CDR1 SQVTM, CDR2 ANQGSEA. DNA for the CDR3: TGCAGCGTTGAGCTTGGTCCAGTCTTC. This codes for CSVELGPVF.

This rearrangement joins TRBV5-6 to TRBJ1-1; TRBD1 might be the D (6 bases). Trimming took 2 bases from V and 4 from J, leaving 12 bases between them. Germline V gene data show CDR1 as SGHDT and CDR2 as YYEEEE. CDR3 size: 14 residues. The CDR3 spells CASSLGGLRTEAFF. CDR3 DNA sequence: TGTGCCAGCAGCTTAGGGGGGTTACGCACTGAAGCTTTCTTT.

This clone turned up a few times. The chain is built from TRBV27 and TRBJ1-5; D is perhaps TRBD1 (6 bases). CDR3 length: 15 amino acids. V gave up 5 bases and J gave up 7 bases, with 18 bases separating them. Germline assignment: CDR1 MNHEY and CDR2 SMNVEV (reference sequence). The CDR3 DNA follows: TGTGCCAGCAGTCCCCAGGGGTCCATCGGGCAGCCCCAGCATTTT. This sequence encodes CASSPQGSIGQPQHF.

The chain joins TRBV19 to TRBJ2-1, with D unclear. This CDR3 region has 15 residues. Per the germline V gene, CDR1 is LNHDA and CDR2 is SQIVND (reference sequence). Trimming removed 3 bases at V and 6 bases at J, with 15 bases between. The CDR3 loop is CASSIEYWASNEQFF. CDR3 sequence (DNA): TGTGCCAGTAGTATCGAATATTGGGCTAGCAATGAGCAGTTCTTC.

The CDR3 is CASSQGNAGGPYEQYF. Here the CDR3 DNA reads TGTGCCAGCAGCCAAGGGAACGCGGGGGGCCCCTACGAGCAGTACTTC. The chain joins TRBV4-2 to TRBJ2-7, with TRBD2 identical over 8 bases. V shed 1 base, J shed 2 bases, and the junction held 7 bases outside the gene matches. The length of the CDR3 is 16 residues. In germline, CDR1 is LGHNA, CDR2 YNFKEQ.

This clone has just a few counts. The chain links TRBV7-8 to TRBJ1-5; D might be TRBD1 (5 bases). CDR1 SGHVS and CDR2 FQNEAQ come from the germline V gene. This CDR3 region has 14 residues. V dropped 4 bases and J dropped 6 bases, with 13 bases sitting between them. In DNA form, the CDR3 reads TGTGCCAGCAGCTCCGGCAGGGCCCCTCAGCCCCAGCATTTT. Protein sequence: CASSSGRAPQPQHF.

The rearrangement uses TRBV19 and TRBJ2-7, with 7 bases aligning to TRBD1. V shed 4 bases and J 3 bases; nucleotides not matched to a gene: 12. Germline V gene lookup returns CDR1 LNHDA and CDR2 SQIVND (reference sequence). The CDR3 covers 16 residues. The CDR3 reads CASSTTRTGYRYEQYF. The CDR3 nucleotides are TGTGCCAGTAGTACGACCAGGACAGGTTATCGCTACGAGCAGTACTTC.

V usage is TRBV7-2 and J usage is TRBJ2-1, with 11 bases matching TRBD2. V lost 3 bases, J lost 9 bases, and 10 bases stayed unmatched. CDR3 length equals 16 residues. The germline V gene has CDR1 SGHTA and CDR2 FQGNSA. DNA of the CDR3: TGTGCCAGCAGCTTGGGGCTAGCGGGGGGTCTCGGTGAGCAGTTCTTC. It specifies CASSLGLAGGLGEQFF. The full variable domain, completed using reference TRBV7-2 and TRBJ2-1, is GAGVSQSPSNKVTEKGKDVELRCDPISGHTALYWYRQSLGQGLEFLIYFQGNSAPDKSGLPSDRFSAERTGGSVSTLTIQRTQQEDSAVYLCASSLGLAGGLGEQFFGPGTRLTVL.

The rearrangement joins TRBV6-5 to TRBJ2-5; D perhaps matches TRBD1 (5 bases). Per germline, CDR1 MNHEY and CDR2 SVGAGI. Trimming took 6 bases from V and 7 from J, leaving 15 bases between them. This CDR3 comprises 13 residues. CDR3 amino acids: CASRADSDGTQYF. As DNA, the CDR3 is TGTGCCAGCAGAGCTGACAGTGACGGGACCCAGTACTTC.

This chain connects TRBV9 to TRBJ2-7, with D perhaps TRBD2 (5 bases). Germline assignment: CDR1 SGDLS and CDR2 YYNGEE. Between the trimmed V and J ends, which lost 0 bases and 5 bases, there was a span of 12 bases. This CDR3 has 14 residues. The CDR3 bases are TGTGCCAGCAGCGTAGGTGGTAGCGCTAACGAGCAGTACTTC. This sequence encodes CASSVGGSANEQYF.

Here the CDR3 reads CASSLVAGKNEQFF. CDR3 sequence (DNA): TGTGCCAGCAGCTTGGTAGCGGGGAAAAATGAGCAGTTCTTC. The chain joins TRBV7-9 to TRBJ2-1, with TRBD2 matching over 8 bases. V shed 3 bases, J shed 7 bases, and the junction held 5 bases outside the gene matches. The CDR3 extends over 14 amino acids. Germline V lookup: CDR1 SEHNR, CDR2 FQNEAQ (reference sequence). Combining the CDR3 with reference TRBV7-9 and TRBJ2-1 gives the whole variable domain DTGVSQNPRHKITKRGQNVTFRCDPISEHNRLYWYRQTLGQGPEFLTYFQNEAQLEKSRLLSDRFSAERPKGSFSTLEIQRTEQGDSAMYLCASSLVAGKNEQFFGPGTRLTVL.

The chain is built from TRBV19 and TRBJ1-6; TRBD1 might be the D (6 bases). The CDR3 loop spans 15 amino acids. Deletions cut 5 bases from V and 4 bases from J, with 12 bases between. Germline V CDR1 and CDR2: LNHDA, SQIVND (reference sequence). CDR3 in DNA: TGTGCCAGTAGTGGACAGACAGGATATAATTCACCCCTCCACTTT. Residues: CASSGQTGYNSPLHF.

The V and J genes are TRBV28 and TRBJ2-5; D not resolved. This CDR3 has 15 amino acids. Looked up from germline, CDR1 is MDHEN and CDR2 is SYDVKM. The ends were cut back, 4 bases at V and 5 bases at J, with 17 bases in the middle. The CDR3 DNA sequence: TGTGCCAGCAGTTCCCCCCCTTCAGGCTTGGAGACCCAGTACTTC. This gives the protein CASSSPPSGLETQYF.

This clone was detected once. The rearrangement links TRBV28 to TRBJ2-5; D remains ambiguous. With 1 base removed from V and 4 bases from J, the gap between germline ends came to 4 bases. The CDR3 length is 12 residues. CDR1 is MDHEN, CDR2 SYDVKM, per germline. CDR3: CASSLYPETQYF. As DNA, the CDR3 is TGTGCCAGCAGTTTATACCCAGAGACCCAGTACTTC.

The chain carries TRBV18 and TRBJ2-1, with 7 bases fitting TRBD2. This CDR3 is 15 amino acids long. J was trimmed by 6 bases and V by 3 bases; bases with no gene match: 8. CDR1 and CDR2 from the germline V gene are KGHSH and LQKENI. CDR3 residues: CASSPSTSEVNEQFF. DNA for the CDR3: TGTGCCAGCTCACCTAGCACTAGCGAGGTCAATGAGCAGTTCTTC.

The CDR3 sequence is CASRRLAGIQANEKLFF. The CDR3 region has the DNA TGTGCCAGCAGGAGGCTCGCAGGCATCCAAGCTAATGAAAAACTGTTTTTT. The chain combines TRBV2 with TRBJ1-4; D is ambiguous. Trimming removed 6 bases at V and 3 bases at J, with 20 bases between. Germline CDR1 reads SNHLY; CDR2 reads FYNNEI. The CDR3 length is 17 residues.

The chain joins TRBV5-1 to TRBJ2-7; 8 bases line up with TRBD1. Germline trimming cut 4 bases from V and 3 bases from J; bases unmatched to any gene: 6. The CDR3 runs 14 residues. The V gene's germline CDR1 is SGHRS and CDR2 YFSETQ. DNA of the CDR3: TGCGCCAGCAGCCGGACAGGGACGGGCTACGAGCAGTACTTC. This encodes CASSRTGTGYEQYF.